Listed below are T cell receptor beta chains from one sample, sequenced in a study of T cell clones after liver transplantation. The method was immunoSEQ multiplex PCR; TCRdb's version includes in-frame clones alone and lacks a portion of them. The sample contains tens of thousands of clones, roughly 92% of which appear only once. The sample was CD4+ T cells from blood, taken less than 27 months after liver transplant. The receptor set was obtained from a human patient who received a liver transplant. Some T cells may have come from the graft donor. Both conserved end residues are part of each CDR3.

J	V	CDR3
TRBJ2-7	TRBV29-1	CSVEVFGEQYF
TRBJ2-1	TRBV11-2	CASRPGTSGMNEQFF
TRBJ2-7	TRBV7-2	CASSASSYEQYF
TRBJ2-5	TRBV7-2	CASSPDRGGPQETQYF
TRBJ1-4	TRBV6-5	CASSYVGATNEKLFF
TRBJ2-2	TRBV19	CATRTSGGFRTGELFF
TRBJ2-5	TRBV19	CASSTLAGLETQYF
TRBJ2-3	TRBV10-1	CASSDLGGTDTQYF
TRBJ2-7	TRBV6-5	CARGDRGLYEQYF
TRBJ1-1	TRBV5-1	CASSQQGQGNTEAFF
TRBJ2-7	TRBV6-1	CASSEVDRGFYEQYF
TRBJ2-1	TRBV4-1	CASSQDGAGGGEQFF
TRBJ2-7	TRBV19	CASRGSYEQYF
TRBJ2-7	TRBV6-6	CASSRDIYEQYF
TRBJ2-7	TRBV5-3	CARSLVGSFSYEQYF
TRBJ2-7	TRBV15	CATSRVESAYSYEQYF
TRBJ2-3	TRBV20-1	CSARSGDTQYF
TRBJ2-2	TRBV9	CASGTGELFF
TRBJ1-1	TRBV30	CAWDQGLNTEAFF
TRBJ2-3	TRBV10-2	CASSAEYRGTQYF
TRBJ2-7	TRBV7-2	CASSAGGERGEQYF
TRBJ1-4	TRBV28	CATRQTGATNEKLFF
TRBJ2-1	TRBV7-9	CASSPIGGSGNEQFF
TRBJ2-3	TRBV5-1	CASSPSTSLRTDTQYF
TRBJ1-1	TRBV30	CAWTRTITEAFF
TRBJ2-7	TRBV5-1	CASSPRGVYEQYF
TRBJ2-1	TRBV7-8	CASSLGGRISYNEQFF
TRBJ1-5	TRBV5-4	CASSRGGADQPQHF
TRBJ1-2	TRBV2	CASSWDREGYGYTF
TRBJ1-1	TRBV5-1	CASSLYGQNTEAFF
TRBJ2-6	TRBV19	CASSPGANVLTF
TRBJ2-5	TRBV19	CASRQGETQYF
TRBJ2-5	TRBV19	CASSTSGLKYF
TRBJ1-1	TRBV19	CASSSRTASEAFF
TRBJ1-1	TRBV6-1	CASSEGGFFTEAFF
TRBJ2-2	TRBV2	CASTPWAGGNTGELFF
TRBJ2-1	TRBV6-5	CASSYRREGPEQFF
TRBJ1-2	TRBV27	CASSFRQGRDGYTF
TRBJ1-4	TRBV7-9	CASSLARSDEKLFF
TRBJ2-3	TRBV10-3	CAISPGLAGDPSTDTQYF
TRBJ2-7	TRBV2	CASATYEQYF
TRBJ2-3	TRBV30	CAWSVLASSTDTQYF